This TCR beta chain was recovered during a study of blood T cell repertoires in COVID-19. Study-level background: Sources were T cells, B-cell-depleted T cells, or PBMCs; the material itself was cDNA or gDNA.

Authors' processing steps: How many nucleated cells were present was estimated from reference gene primer amplification. Measured with immunoSEQ multiplex PCR; TCRdb has only the in-frame clones, and not every one. For V, J and clone size, that table is used; D and trimming come from the DNA. The sample shows 170,000 or so clones, just over 85% of them seen only once. The clonotype was recovered from a man between 45 and 60 years old with active or convalescent COVID-19. The sample taken for sequencing was peripheral blood.

The CDR3 DNA follows: TGTGCCAGTAGTCCCAGGGGGCCGAGGTATAGCAATCAGCCCCAGCATTTT. Translating it yields CASSPRGPRYSNQPQHF. This chain joins TRBV19 and TRBJ1-5; 8 nucleotides line up with TRBD1. The CDR3 has 17 amino acids. The ends lost 5 bases at V and 0 bases at J; junction bases unmatched: 9. CDR1 is LNHDA, CDR2 SQIVND, per germline (reference sequence). Variable domain in full (rest from reference TRBV19 and TRBJ1-5): DGGITQSPKYLFRKEGQNVTLSCEQNLNHDAMYWYRQDPGQGLRLIYYSQIVNDFQKGDIAEGYSVSREKKESFPLTVTSAQKNPTAFYLCASSPRGPRYSNQPQHFGDGTRLSIL.